This T cell receptor beta chain was captured by sequencing in a study of T cell repertoires in cytomegalovirus infection (dated by TCRdb to the late 2010s). For the study in its entirety: Alongside well-studied HLA-B-restricted epitopes, the peptide stimulations were aimed at recently identified HLA-C-restricted CMV epitopes, whose presentation resists viral immunomodulation. Donor HLA type was relevant to the analysis, as public TCR beta signatures indicated carriage of CMV infection together with the matching HLA type.

This sample was sequenced with an Illumina HiSeq 1500. TCRdb passed the public sequencing reads through fastp at Q25 and MiXCR, retaining productive beta sequences. Entries are consolidated by CDR3 protein sequence, retaining the most common genes and DNA. Here the sample has about 700,000 distinct CDR3 sequences; around 30% occur a single time. 18% of the sample is taken by the ten largest. The intended sense of this specimen's treatment or condition label: in vitro stimulation with specific CMV peptide epitopes to enrich CMV-specific T cells. To note about this clonotype: Its antigen is unknown. No much larger clone is present one base from it, and per-base qualities are unavailable.

General findings and caveats noted by the study authors: In both this cohort and an independent 352-donor cohort, the cumulative frequency of public TCR beta family members distinguished carriers of CMV infection plus the relevant HLA type. The ex vivo response was dominated by HLA-C-restricted CMV-specific TCR beta clonotypes, which also provided the single most frequent clonotype in two of eight donors.

Sequencing was performed on cultured PBMCs, taken from culture after CMV antigen stimulation. This sequence was found in a human donor in good health (CMV status not recorded). Some clones in this sample may be carry-over from other donors' samples.

The DNA is as follows: TGTGCCAGTAGGCGGAATGTGGGCGCAATGATCGGACAGCCCCAGCATTTT. This is translated as CASRRNVGAMIGQPQHF. Here the chain combines TRBV19 and TRBJ1-5; the D gene assignment is ambiguous. Measured from the cysteine to the phenylalanine, the CDR3 is 17 residues long. The kept DNA is CDR3 alone, 51 bases in frame from the first base. The V and J ends are trimmed by 6 bases and 7 bases, leaving 25 bases between them. The germline V gene (reference sequence) provides CDR1 LNHDA and CDR2 SQIVND.